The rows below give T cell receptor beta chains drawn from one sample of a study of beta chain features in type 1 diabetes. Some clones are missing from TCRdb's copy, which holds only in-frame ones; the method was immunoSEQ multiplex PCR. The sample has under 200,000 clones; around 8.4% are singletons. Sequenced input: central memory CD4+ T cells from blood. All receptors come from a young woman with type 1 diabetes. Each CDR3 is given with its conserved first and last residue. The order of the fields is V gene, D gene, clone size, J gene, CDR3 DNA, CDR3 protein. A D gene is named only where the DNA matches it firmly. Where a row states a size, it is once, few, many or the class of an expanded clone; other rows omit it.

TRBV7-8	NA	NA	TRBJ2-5	TGTGCCAGCAGCTTAGAGGAGTTTCAAGAGACCCAGTACTTC	CASSLEEFQETQYF
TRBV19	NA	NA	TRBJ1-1	TGTGCCAGTAGTCGTAACGGGGATATATCTGAAGCTTTCTTT	CASSRNGDISEAFF
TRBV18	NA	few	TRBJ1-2	TGTGCCAGCTCACCGGATCCGGGGGGGCGCGCCTATGGCTACACCTTC	CASSPDPGGRAYGYTF
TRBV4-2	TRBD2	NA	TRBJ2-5	TGTGCCAGCAGCCCCGGGACTAGCGAAGAGACCCAGTACTTC	CASSPGTSEETQYF
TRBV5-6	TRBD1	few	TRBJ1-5	TGTGCCAGCAGCTGGGGACAGACCAATCAGCCCCAGCATTTT	CASSWGQTNQPQHF
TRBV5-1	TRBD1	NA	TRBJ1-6	TGCGCCAGCAGCTTGGGGGGACAGGGGTTTTCACCCCTCCACTTT	CASSLGGQGFSPLHF
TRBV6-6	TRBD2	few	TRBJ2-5	TGTGCCAGCAGTTTCCTCGGGGGGAAAGAGACCCAGTACTTC	CASSFLGGKETQYF
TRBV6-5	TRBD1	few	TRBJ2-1	TGTGCCAGCACGGGACAGGGGGCGGGTGAGCAGTTCTTC	CASTGQGAGEQFF
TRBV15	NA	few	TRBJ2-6	TGTGCCACCAGCAGGCCTGTGGGGGGGGCCTCTGGGGCCAACGTCCTGACTTTC	CATSRPVGGASGANVLTF
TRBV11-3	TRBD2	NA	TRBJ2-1	TGTGCCAGCAGCACCGGACTAGCGGGTTACAATGAGCAGTTCTTC	CASSTGLAGYNEQFF
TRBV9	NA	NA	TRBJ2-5	TGTGCCAGCAGCCGGGCGGGGACCCCTCAAGAGACCCAGTACTTC	CASSRAGTPQETQYF
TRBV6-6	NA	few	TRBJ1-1	TGTGCCAGCAGTTACGGGCAGGGCGTCACTGAAGCTTTCTTT	CASSYGQGVTEAFF
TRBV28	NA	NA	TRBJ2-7	TGTGCCAGCAGTCTAGTTTACGAGCAGTACTTC	CASSLVYEQYF
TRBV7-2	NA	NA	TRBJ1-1	TGTGCCAGCAGCTTAGCATGGAGGGGAATGGACACTGAAGCTTTCTTT	CASSLAWRGMDTEAFF
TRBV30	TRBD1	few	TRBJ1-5	TGTGCCTGGACCCCCGGACAGGGAATGGGGCCCCAGCATTTT	CAWTPGQGMGPQHF
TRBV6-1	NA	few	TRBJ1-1	TGTGCCAGCAGCCGGAGCGGGAAGAACACTGAAGCTTTCTTT	CASSRSGKNTEAFF
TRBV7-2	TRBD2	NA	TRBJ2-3	TGTGCCAGCAGCCCCACGGGACTAGCGGGCACAGATACGCAGTATTTT	CASSPTGLAGTDTQYF
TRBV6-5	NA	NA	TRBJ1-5	TGTGCCAGCAGCCCGAAGGCAGGGTACAATCAGCCCCAGCATTTT	CASSPKAGYNQPQHF
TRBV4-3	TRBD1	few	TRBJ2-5	TGCGCCAGCAGCCCTCAGGACAGGGGAGGGACCCAGTACTTC	CASSPQDRGGTQYF
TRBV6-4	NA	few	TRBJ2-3	TGTGCCAGCAGTGACGTGGGCCGGGACATCACAGATACGCAGTATTTT	CASSDVGRDITDTQYF
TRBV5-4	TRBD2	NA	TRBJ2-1	TGTGCCAGCAGCTTGGCTAGCGGCTCCTACAATGAGCAGTTCTTC	CASSLASGSYNEQFF
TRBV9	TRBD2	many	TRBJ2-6	TGTGCCAGCAGCCCCCAGGCGGGAGCTGTCGTCCTGACTTTC	CASSPQAGAVVLTF
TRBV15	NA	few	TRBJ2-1	TGTGCCACCAGCAGAGATCGGTTCCCTAGCAATGAGCAGTTCTTC	CATSRDRFPSNEQFF
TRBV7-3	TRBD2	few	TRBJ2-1	TGTGCCAGCAGCTTAAAGGGAGGGAACTGGGGGTACAATGAGCAGTTCTTC	CASSLKGGNWGYNEQFF
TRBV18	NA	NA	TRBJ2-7	TGTGCCAGCTCACCCCCTGGGGGGTTCTACGAGCAGTACTTC	CASSPPGGFYEQYF
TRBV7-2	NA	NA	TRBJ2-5	TGTGCCAGCAGCTTAACTTGGCAAGAGACCCAGTACTTC	CASSLTWQETQYF
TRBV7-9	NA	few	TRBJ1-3	TGTGCCAGCAGCTACAGCTCTGGAAACACCATATATTTT	CASSYSSGNTIYF
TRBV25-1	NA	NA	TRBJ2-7	TGTGCCAGCAGTCGGGGGGCGTTCTACGAGCAGTACTTC	CASSRGAFYEQYF
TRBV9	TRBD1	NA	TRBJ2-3	TGTGCCAGCAGCGTAGGCTCCGGGACAGCGACGCCATCGCAGTATTTT	CASSVGSGTATPSQYF